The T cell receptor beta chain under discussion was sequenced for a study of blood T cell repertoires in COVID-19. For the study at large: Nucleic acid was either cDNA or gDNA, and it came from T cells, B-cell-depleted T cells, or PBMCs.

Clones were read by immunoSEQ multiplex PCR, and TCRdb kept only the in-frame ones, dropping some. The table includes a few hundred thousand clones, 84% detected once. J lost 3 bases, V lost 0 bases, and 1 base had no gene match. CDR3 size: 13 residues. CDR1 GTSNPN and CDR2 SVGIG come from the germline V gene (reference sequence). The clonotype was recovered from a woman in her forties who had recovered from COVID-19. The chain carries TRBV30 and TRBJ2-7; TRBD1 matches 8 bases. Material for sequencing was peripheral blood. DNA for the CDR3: TGTGCCTGGAGTGTGGGGACAGGCTACGAGCAGTACTTC. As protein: CAWSVGTGYEQYF.